The 8 T cell receptor beta chains in this list originate from one sample, sequenced in a study of spatial heterogeneity in lung cancer. The antigens these receptors bind are not known. Time point noted: sample taken at primary tumor resection. TCRdb fed the 5' RACE reads into MiXCR, producing one record per CDR3 protein. Among 10,000 or so distinct CDR3 sequences listed, around 9.3% were seen once. Study-wide points: The number of expanded tumor alpha and beta chains correlated with mutation number.

Sample: lung tumor tissue, taken at surgery. The origin of the receptors is a female donor with early-stage non-small cell lung cancer.

This clonotype was recorded at least ten times. The gene calls are TRBV4-3 and TRBJ2-5; the D gene is possibly TRBD1 (6 bases). With 3 bases removed from V and 1 base from J, the gap between germline ends came to 12 bases. CDR1 and CDR2 (germline): LGHNA, YSLEER. CDR3 length equals 15 residues. CDR3 bases: TGCGCCAGCAGCCAGGCTACAGGGTTCCAAGAGACCCAGTACTTC. Residues: CASSQATGFQETQYF.

In its sample, this clonotype ranks as medium-sized. The V gene is TRBV7-2, the J gene TRBJ2-4; D might be TRBD2 (6 bases). Germline lookup yields CDR1 SGHTA and CDR2 FQGNSA. The germline V and J ends were trimmed by 2 bases and 0 bases, with 14 bases remaining between them. CDR3 length equals 17 residues. The CDR3 spells CASSLTRTGGAKNIQYF. Here the CDR3 DNA reads TGTGCCAGCAGCTTAACCAGGACCGGGGGAGCCAAAAACATTCAGTACTTC. Together with reference TRBV7-2 and TRBJ2-4, the CDR3 gives the full variable domain: GAGVSQSPSNKVTEKGKDVELRCDPISGHTALYWYRQSLGQGLEFLIYFQGNSAPDKSGLPSDRFSAERTGGSVSTLTIQRTQQEDSAVYLCASSLTRTGGAKNIQYFGAGTRLSVL.

This clonotype was counted ten times or more. CDR3: CASKGRGGLGETQYF. For the CDR3, the DNA is TGTGCCAGCAAAGGGCGCGGGGGGCTTGGAGAGACCCAGTACTTC. This sequence joins TRBV6-2 or TRBV6-3 and TRBJ2-5; TRBD2 matches at 8 bases. The CDR3 has 15 residues. The germline gives CDR1 MNHEY, CDR2 SVGEGT. V was pared by 7 bases and J by 4 bases, with 11 bases of the junction left unmatched.

This clonotype was seen many times. The chain is built from TRBV20-1 and TRBJ1-1; 8 bases are a match to TRBD1. The CDR3 sequence is 14 residues long. The germline V gene encodes CDR1 DFQATT and CDR2 SNEGSKA (reference sequence). The V gene end was trimmed by 7 bases and the J gene end by 2 bases; junction bases not matched to a gene: 9. The CDR3 protein is CSVGQGAVNTEAFF. The CDR3 DNA follows: TGCAGTGTGGGCCAGGGGGCAGTAAACACTGAAGCTTTCTTT.

In its sample, this clonotype was seen many times. J is TRBJ1-5 and V is TRBV20-1; weak D call: TRBD1 (5 bases). The germline V and J ends were trimmed by 1 base and 7 bases, with 11 bases remaining between them. The length of the CDR3 is 13 residues. CDR1 is DFQATT, CDR2 SNEGSKA, per germline (reference sequence). The CDR3 loop reads CSARGGITQPQHF. CDR3 nucleotides: TGCAGTGCTAGAGGGGGCATTACCCAGCCCCAGCATTTT.

In this sample, this clonotype is medium-sized. This chain links TRBV20-1 with TRBJ2-3; no definite D call. CDR3 length: 15 residues. The V end was cut by 0 bases, the J end by 3 bases, with 13 bases between. Per germline, CDR1 DFQATT and CDR2 SNEGSKA (reference sequence). The CDR3 region is CSARDLGALTDTQYF. For the CDR3, the DNA is TGCAGTGCTAGAGATCTAGGAGCCCTTACAGATACGCAGTATTTT.

This clonotype has more than one count but fewer than ten. The rearrangement joins TRBV10-3 to TRBJ2-7; D is perhaps TRBD1 (5 bases). V gave up 6 bases and J gave up 3 bases, with 15 bases separating them. The CDR3 is made up of 14 amino acids. CDR1 ENHRY and CDR2 SYGVKD come from the germline V gene. CDR3 amino acids: CAIRRQTTGYEQYF. CDR3 in DNA: TGTGCCATCAGAAGACAGACCACGGGCTACGAGCAGTACTTC.

This clonotype appeared a few times. The rearrangement links TRBV29-1 to TRBJ1-4; D might be TRBD1 (5 bases). The CDR3 runs to 13 residues. Trimming removed 4 bases from V and 8 bases from J, with 14 bases in between. Germline loops: CDR1 SQVTM, CDR2 ANQGSEA. CDR3 sequence (DNA): TGCAGCGTTGGTTCAAGGGGTAACGAAAAACTGTTTTTT. This encodes CSVGSRGNEKLFF.